A selection of T cell receptor beta chains follows, all from one sample in a study of OX40 agonist ivuxolimab in advanced cancers. Clones were sequenced by immunoSEQ multiplex PCR, and TCRdb holds only the in-frame ones, with some missing. The sample shows tens of thousands of clones, about 85% of them seen only once. The source was CD4+ or CD8+ T cells sorted from blood, collected in a trial of the OX40 agonist ivuxolimab. These receptors were obtained from an adult with an advanced solid tumor such as melanoma, head and neck, liver or kidney cancer. The CDR3 runs from the conserved cysteine through the conserved F or W. The D gene is left open where the match is weak. Rows give clone size only sometimes, using once, few, many, or a class for an expanded clone.

V gene	D gene	clone size	J gene	CDR3 DNA	CDR3 protein
TRBV27	TRBD1	.	TRBJ2-1	TGTGCCAGCAGTTTAAACTGGATGGGACAGGGTCACATTGAGCAGTTCTTC	CASSLNWMGQGHIEQFF
TRBV7-9	TRBD1	few	TRBJ1-5	TGTGCCAGCAGCTTAGGGACAGGGGGCTTCGGACAGCCCCAGCATTTT	CASSLGTGGFGQPQHF
TRBV2	TRBD1	.	TRBJ2-7	TGTGCCAGCACCGCCGGGACAGCCTACGAGCAGTACTTC	CASTAGTAYEQYF
TRBV29-1	TRBD1	.	TRBJ1-1	TGCAGCGTTGTTGACAGGGACACTGAAGCTTTCTTT	CSVVDRDTEAFF
TRBV29-1	TRBD1	.	TRBJ2-3	TGCAGCGTCGGGACAGGATACACTAGCACAGATACGCAGTATTTT	CSVGTGYTSTDTQYF
TRBV6-5	.	medium-sized	TRBJ1-2	TGTGCCAGCAGGGGAGGGGGTTCTGGTTCGAGAGGCTACACCTTC	CASRGGGSGSRGYTF
TRBV20-1	.	few	TRBJ1-1	TGCAGTGCTAGGGGCACAGGGCGGCCTTTCTTT	CSARGTGRPFF
TRBV14	.	.	TRBJ2-7	TGTGCCAGCAGCCAACAGGGCGGTGTTTGGCACGAGCAGTACTTC	CASSQQGGVWHEQYF
TRBV13	TRBD2	.	TRBJ2-1	TGTGCCAGCAAGTGGGACTCCCAAGCGGGGGATGAGCAGTTCTTC	CASKWDSQAGDEQFF
TRBV7-8	TRBD2	.	TRBJ2-3	TGTGCCAGCAGCTTAGTGGGCCTAGCGGGAGGTGCGTGGGGCACAGATACGCAGTATTTT	CASSLVGLAGGAWGTDTQYF
TRBV6-4	TRBD1	.	TRBJ1-1	TGTGCCAGCAGCTTTGACAGGGCCACTGAAGCTTTCTTT	CASSFDRATEAFF
TRBV5-8	.	once	TRBJ2-7	TGTGCCAGCAGCTTGGAACCGAGCTCCTACGAGCAGTACTTC	CASSLEPSSYEQYF
TRBV2	.	.	TRBJ2-7	TGTGCCAGCAGGCGACAGGAAAGCTCCTACGAGCAGTACTTC	CASRRQESSYEQYF
TRBV19	.	.	TRBJ2-1	TGTGCCAGTAGTCCTCCGGGGGCCGCCGACGAGCAGTTCTTC	CASSPPGAADEQFF
TRBV5-5	.	.	TRBJ2-7	TGTGCCAGCCGGGACAGCGGGGCCTACGAGCAGTACTTC	CASRDSGAYEQYF
TRBV7-9	.	once	TRBJ2-1	TGTGCCAGCAGCTTGAAGGGTGGGAAGTCCAATGAGCAGTTCTTC	CASSLKGGKSNEQFF
TRBV20-1	.	.	TRBJ1-2	TGCAGTGCCGATAGGGGTCGGGGCTACACCTTC	CSADRGRGYTF
TRBV20-1	.	.	TRBJ2-1	TGCAGTGCCCCCCACAATGAGCAGTTCTTC	CSAPHNEQFF
TRBV7-2	.	few	TRBJ1-1	TGTGCCAGCAGCGGATCCTTGAACACTGAAGCTTTCTTT	CASSGSLNTEAFF
TRBV6-5	TRBD2	.	TRBJ2-1	TGTGCCAGCAGTTTAACTAGCGCCTACAATGAGCAGTTCTTC	CASSLTSAYNEQFF
TRBV10-2	.	.	TRBJ1-5	TGCGCCAGCACGGGGGATTTCAATCAGCCCCAGCATTTT	CASTGDFNQPQHF
TRBV7-9	TRBD2	.	TRBJ2-7	TGTGCCAGCAGCTCCTGGGGTAGCGGGAGGAATAGCCCCTACGAGCAGTACTTC	CASSSWGSGRNSPYEQYF
TRBV6-1	.	.	TRBJ1-2	TGTGCCAGCAGTGAAAATGGGGGTTATGGCTACACCTTC	CASSENGGYGYTF
TRBV29-1	TRBD1	once	TRBJ1-1	TGCAGCGTTGTGGCAAACCGGGACAGGGGGGGCACTGAAGCTTTCTTT	CSVVANRDRGGTEAFF
TRBV29-1	TRBD1	once	TRBJ1-2	TGCAGCGCCGCGGGATCTACAGGGGGATATGGCTACACCTTC	CSAAGSTGGYGYTF
TRBV27	.	few	TRBJ1-2	TGTGCCAGCAGTTTAGGGGGATTCCCCTATGGCTACACCTTC	CASSLGGFPYGYTF
TRBV11-2	.	.	TRBJ2-2	TGTGCCAGCAGCTTAGTGAGTGGCGGGACCCGTATCGGGGAGCTGTTTTTT	CASSLVSGGTRIGELFF
TRBV23-1	.	.	TRBJ2-1	TGCGCCAGCAGTACTCTCCGGTCCCCCCAAGATGAGCAGTTCTTC	CASSTLRSPQDEQFF